These 2 T cell receptor beta chains originate from one sample sequenced in a study of molecular identifiers for immune sequencing clone quantification. TCRdb reanalysed the PCR reads using MiXCR and keeps one entry per CDR3 protein. The sample yields 85,000 to 100,000 distinct CDR3 sequences, less than 25% seen once. Input material: naive CD8+ T cells from blood, with Jurkat cell RNA spiked in. Subset meaning: FACS-sorted CD8+CD4-CCR7+CD45RA+ naive T cells. Receptors originate from a human donor in good health. Some libraries in this study had Jurkat cell RNA spiked in.

As for this clonotype: The conserved phenylalanine or tryptophan is not found at the CDR3 terminus, so this likely reflects a read error. The genes are TRBV6-1 and TRBJ1-5; TRBD1 might be the D (5 bases). The CDR3 loop spans 13 amino acids. Deletions cut 3 bases from V and 7 bases from J, with 10 bases between. In germline, CDR1 is MNHNS, CDR2 SASEGT. DNA of the CDR3: TGTGCCAGCAGTGACTGGGGACTCCAGCCCCAGCATTCT. This sequence encodes CASSDWGLQPQHS.

The chain has TRBV11-2 and TRBJ2-7; D call uncertain. The germline V gene has CDR1 SGHAT and CDR2 FQNNGV. The CDR3 totals 14 residues. V gave up 5 bases and J gave up 2 bases, with 13 bases separating them. The CDR3 bases are TGTGCCAGCAGCCCAGAAGGCGGTACCTACGAGCAGTACTTC. This gives the protein CASSPEGGTYEQYF.